This T cell receptor beta chain comes out of a study of T cells in Graves' hyperthyroidism and ophthalmopathy. The trim removed 2 bases at V and 6 bases at J, leaving 12 bases unmatched. CDR3 length equals 17 residues. Germline assignment: CDR1 SNHLY and CDR2 FYNNEI. Amplified TCR beta CDR3 regions derived from RNA transcripts. In the first-round RT-PCR of the TCR CDR3, the HTBI primer set was used. TCRdb re-called the multiplex PCR reads with MiXCR, one entry per CDR3 protein. Among approximately 270,000 distinct CDR3 sequences listed, just over 14% were seen once. Newly diagnosed patients aged 18 to 65 had hyperthyroidism of under 2 months' duration. Those patients with uncontrolled infection, other autoimmune disease, pregnancy or lactation were excluded. PBMCs stemmed from around 9.3 ml fresh peripheral blood. This clonotype has a count of ten or more.

Sequencing was carried out using blood. The TCR comes from a woman aged 40 to 50 with Graves' hyperthyroidism that later progressed to Graves' ophthalmopathy. V usage is TRBV2 and J usage is TRBJ2-2; 7 positions agree with TRBD2. CDR3 sequence (DNA): TGTGCCAGCAGTGAATTCGGGGGGAGTGGGGGGTCCGGGGAGCTGTTTTTT. Amino acid sequence: CASSEFGGSGGSGELFF. Full variable domain (rest looked up from reference TRBV2 and TRBJ2-2): EPEVTQTPSHQVTQMGQEVILRCVPISNHLYFYWYRQILGQKVEFLVSFYNNEISEKSEIFDDQFSVERPDGSNFTLKIRSTKLEDSAMYFCASSEFGGSGGSGELFFGEGSRLTVL.